This TCR beta chain was found in a study of blood T cell repertoires in COVID-19. As for the study in general: Nucleic acid was either cDNA or gDNA, and it came from T cells, B-cell-depleted T cells, or PBMCs.

Under the authors' procedure: Estimation of nucleated cell counts relied on the amplification of reference gene primers. The data were produced by immunoSEQ multiplex PCR, yet TCRdb's version contains in-frame clones alone and is incomplete. V, J and clone size derive from that table, while D and trimming were established from the DNA sequence. The sample contains roughly 180,000 clones, about 85% of which appear only once. The CDR3 is 14 residues long. Trimming took 6 bases from V and 5 from J; bases not matched to a gene: 5. CDR1 is MDHEN, CDR2 SYDVKM, per germline. Input material: peripheral blood. The chain joins TRBV28 to TRBJ1-3; TRBD1 matches 9 bases. The TCR originated in an elderly man with COVID-19, enrolled during active disease. CDR3 protein: CASRAGTGRNTIYF. The CDR3 DNA reads as TGTGCCAGCAGGGCCGGGACAGGGAGAAACACCATATATTTT.